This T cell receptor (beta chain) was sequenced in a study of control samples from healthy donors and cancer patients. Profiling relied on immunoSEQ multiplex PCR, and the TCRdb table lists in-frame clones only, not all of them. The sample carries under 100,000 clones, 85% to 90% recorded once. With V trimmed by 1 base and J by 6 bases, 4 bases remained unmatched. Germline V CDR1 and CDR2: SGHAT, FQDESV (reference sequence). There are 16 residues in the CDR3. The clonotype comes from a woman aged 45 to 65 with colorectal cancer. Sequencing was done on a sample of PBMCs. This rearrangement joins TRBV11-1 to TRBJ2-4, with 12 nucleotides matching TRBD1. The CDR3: CASSLGDRGPGNIQYF. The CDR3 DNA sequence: TGTGCCAGCAGCTTAGGGGACAGGGGGCCGGGAAACATTCAGTACTTC.